One and the same sample provided the 32 T cell receptor beta chains below, sequenced in a study of shared clonotypes between healthy human individuals. Terminally differentiated effector memory CD45RA+ cells were left out of the naive CD8 fraction, which was CD45RO-negative and positively selected for CCR7. Produced via immunoSEQ multiplex PCR; TCRdb's table is partial and in-frame only. The table records about 2 million clones, about 95% of them present only once. Source material: naive CD8+ T cells sorted from blood. These receptors were obtained from a young man in good health.

The chain combines TRBV10-2 with TRBJ1-2, with D maybe TRBD1 (5 bases). V lost 3 bases and J 4 bases, leaving 9 bases between the germline ends. The CDR3 loop spans 13 amino acids. Per germline, CDR1 WSHSY and CDR2 SAAADI. CDR3 in amino acids: CASSEIGGYGYTF. The CDR3 DNA sequence: TGCGCCAGCAGTGAAATTGGGGGCTATGGCTACACCTTC.

Concerning this clone: Additional DNA sequences in this sample encode the identical CDR3. CDR3 region: CASSLYSYEQYF. DNA for the CDR3: TGTGCCAGCAGCTTGTACAGCTACGAGCAGTACTTC. The rearrangement uses TRBV5-6 and TRBJ2-7; D is unclear. Trimming removed 1 base from V and 3 bases from J, with 5 bases in between. There are 12 residues in the CDR3. Germline V lookup: CDR1 SGHDT, CDR2 YYEEEE.

Worth noting for this clone: The same CDR3 is also encoded by other DNA sequences in this sample. The chain combines TRBV6-5 with TRBJ2-2, with D uncertain. Germline V lookup: CDR1 MNHEY, CDR2 SVGAGI. Trimming shortened V by 2 bases and J by 6 bases, and 4 bases separated the two germline ends. The CDR3 consists of 12 residues. CDR3 DNA sequence: TGTGCCAGCAGTTACGGACCCGGGGAGCTGTTTTTT. Translating it yields CASSYGPGELFF.

About this clone: Without the conserved terminal phenylalanine or tryptophan, this CDR3 likely stems from a read error. The gene calls are TRBV10-3 and TRBJ1-2, with a weak D call TRBD1 (6 bases). Looked up from germline, CDR1 is ENHRY and CDR2 is SYGVKD. Trimming shortened V by 4 bases and J by 4 bases, and 10 bases separated the two germline ends. The CDR3 spans 13 residues. CDR3 nucleotide sequence: TGTGCCATCAGTGCTACAGGGCCCTATGGCTACACCCTC. Its protein is CAISATGPYGYTL.

The J gene is TRBJ2-3, the V gene TRBV19, with 9 nucleotides matching TRBD2. V shed 5 bases, J shed 5 bases, and the junction held 11 bases outside the gene matches. Germline lookup yields CDR1 LNHDA and CDR2 SQIVND (reference sequence). CDR3 length equals 16 residues. The CDR3 is CASSGRIAGEGDTQYF. For the CDR3, the DNA is TGTGCCAGTAGTGGTCGAATAGCGGGAGAAGGAGATACGCAGTATTTT.

The chain employs TRBV5-6 and TRBJ2-7; D is uncertain. The CDR3 sequence is 13 residues long. CDR1 SGHDT and CDR2 YYEEEE come from the germline V gene. Trimming cost V 0 bases and J 3 bases, with 7 bases left between them. CDR3: CASSLGVLYEQYF. CDR3 nucleotide sequence: TGTGCCAGCAGCTTGGGGGTCCTCTACGAGCAGTACTTC.

The chain recombines TRBV7-9 with TRBJ2-1, with D perhaps matching TRBD2 (7 bases). Germline V gives CDR1 SEHNR, CDR2 FQNEAQ (reference sequence). The CDR3 length is 16 residues. The ends were cut back, 3 bases at V and 0 bases at J, with 12 bases in the middle. The CDR3 is CASSLLGGASYNEQFF. DNA for the CDR3: TGTGCCAGCAGCTTGCTTGGGGGGGCCTCCTACAATGAGCAGTTCTTC.

This clone has only one observation. The chain combines TRBV13 with TRBJ2-5; 8 bases line up with TRBD2. The CDR3 is 15 amino acids. The V gene's germline CDR1 is PRHDT and CDR2 FYEKMQ (reference sequence). Trimming removed 5 bases from V and 1 base from J; junction bases left unmatched: 6. The CDR3 region has the DNA TGTGCCAGCAGCCACTTAGCGGGGCCCCAAGAGACCCAGTACTTC. Its translation: CASSHLAGPQETQYF.

V and J are TRBV2 and TRBJ2-2; 8 bases fit TRBD1. Germline V CDR1 and CDR2: SNHLY, FYNNEI. The CDR3 length is 15 residues. Unmatched junction bases numbered 8, after V lost 8 bases and J lost 3 bases. The DNA for the CDR3 is TGTGCCAGCGGAATTACGGGACAGGACACCGGGGAGCTGTTTTTT. Translated, it gives CASGITGQDTGELFF. Complete variable domain (other parts from reference TRBV2 and TRBJ2-2): EPEVTQTPSHQVTQMGQEVILRCVPISNHLYFYWYRQILGQKVEFLVSFYNNEISEKSEIFDDQFSVERPDGSNFTLKIRSTKLEDSAMYFCASGITGQDTGELFFGEGSRLTVL.

The chain is built from TRBV11-3 and TRBJ2-3, with no clear D. Germline V gene sequence: CDR1 SGHNT, CDR2 YENEEA. V dropped 5 bases and J dropped 6 bases, with 12 bases sitting between them. The CDR3 extends over 13 amino acids. The CDR3 here is CASSDDVQDTQYF. CDR3 nucleotide sequence: TGTGCCAGCAGCGACGACGTTCAGGATACGCAGTATTTT.

The rearrangement uses TRBV5-4 and TRBJ1-2; TRBD1 agrees at 10 bases. The CDR3 loop spans 16 amino acids. The germline V gene has CDR1 SGHNT and CDR2 YYREEE (reference sequence). Losses at the gene ends were 0 bases for V and 2 bases for J; bases not matched to a gene: 4. CDR3: CASSLGTGGGNYGYTF. In DNA, the CDR3 is TGTGCCAGCAGCTTGGGGACAGGGGGAGGCAACTATGGCTACACCTTC.

The J gene is TRBJ1-6, the V gene TRBV13; D is uncertain. Per germline, CDR1 PRHDT and CDR2 FYEKMQ (reference sequence). The CDR3 is 15 amino acids. The V gene lost 3 bases and the J gene lost 0 bases, with 6 bases spanning the gap. DNA for the CDR3: TGTGCCAGCAGCTTGGGGAGCTCCTATAATTCACCCCTCCACTTT. It encodes CASSLGSSYNSPLHF. Full variable domain (remainder filled in from reference TRBV13 and TRBJ1-6): AAGVIQSPRHLIKEKRETATLKCYPIPRHDTVYWYQQGPGQDPQFLISFYEKMQSDKGSIPDRFSAQQFSDYHSELNMSSLELGDSALYFCASSLGSSYNSPLHFGNGTRLTVT.

The chain has TRBV20-1 and TRBJ1-1; D call uncertain. Trimming left V 1 base short and J 13 bases short, with 13 bases between. This CDR3 region has 11 residues. Germline lookup yields CDR1 DFQATT and CDR2 SNEGSKA (reference sequence). The CDR3 region has the DNA TGCAGTGCTAGAGTGGCGAGCGGTGGTTTCTTT. This gives the protein CSARVASGGFF.

The chain has TRBV7-8 and TRBJ2-5; 11 bases are shared with TRBD1. This CDR3 contains 16 residues. Germline trimming cut 5 bases from V and 2 bases from J; bases unmatched to any gene: 7. CDR1 is SGHVS, CDR2 FQNEAQ, per germline. The CDR3 nucleotides are TGTGCCAGCAGCCTAAGGACAGGGGGCTTGCAAGAGACCCAGTACTTC. Its protein is CASSLRTGGLQETQYF.

The gene calls are TRBV7-9 and TRBJ2-7; 14 nucleotides match TRBD2. The CDR3 contains 15 residues. Germline V lookup: CDR1 SEHNR, CDR2 FQNEAQ (reference sequence). Trimming removed 5 bases from V and 3 bases from J; junction bases left unmatched: 3. The chain's CDR3 is CASSQGLAGVYEQYF. The CDR3 bases are TGTGCCAGCAGCCAGGGACTAGCGGGAGTCTACGAGCAGTACTTC.

On this clone itself: Distinct nucleotide sequences in the sample also encode this CDR3. The rearrangement links TRBV27 to TRBJ1-5, with D possibly matching TRBD1 (5 bases). The CDR3 covers 14 residues. Trimming removed 2 bases at V and 5 bases at J, with 10 bases between. Germline V CDR1 and CDR2: MNHEY, SMNVEV (reference sequence). The CDR3 DNA reads as TGTGCCAGCAGTTTAGGGGGTCCCCATCAGCCCCAGCATTTT. Amino acids: CASSLGGPHQPQHF.

The chain couples TRBV11-3 to TRBJ1-1; D unclear. V lost 4 bases and J lost 2, with 8 bases in between. Germline CDR1 and CDR2: SGHNT and YENEEA. CDR3 size: 13 residues. CDR3: CASSSSVNTEAFF. Here the CDR3 DNA reads TGTGCCAGCAGCTCCAGCGTTAACACTGAAGCTTTCTTT.

The V and J genes are TRBV4-1 and TRBJ2-1; 12 nucleotides align to TRBD2. The CDR3 is 17 amino acids. Germline loops: CDR1 MGHRA, CDR2 YSYEKL. V lost 0 bases and J lost 3; bases outside the gene matches: 3. The CDR3 sequence: CASSQDGTSGLYNEQFF. CDR3 sequence (DNA): TGCGCCAGCAGCCAAGACGGGACTAGCGGGCTCTACAATGAGCAGTTCTTC.

The J gene is TRBJ2-7, the V gene TRBV5-4; D could derive from TRBD1 or TRBD2 (5 bases each). The germline gives CDR1 SGHNT, CDR2 YYREEE (reference sequence). The CDR3 extends over 13 amino acids. V lost 2 bases and J 4 bases, leaving 10 bases between the germline ends. The CDR3 nucleotides read TGTGCCAGCAGCTTCGGGGCATTTTACGAGCAGTACTTC. Amino acid sequence: CASSFGAFYEQYF.

The gene calls are TRBV10-2 and TRBJ2-1; 7 bases are shared with TRBD2. Germline CDR1 WSHSY, CDR2 SAAADI. This CDR3 spans 16 amino acids. J lost 4 bases, V lost 2 bases, and 8 bases had no gene match. CDR3 nucleotide sequence: TGCGCCAGCAGTGAGCCCGACCGACTAGCTTACAATGAGCAGTTCTTC. Protein: CASSEPDRLAYNEQFF.

This sequence joins TRBV28 and TRBJ1-1, with D maybe TRBD1 (5 bases). Trimming cost V 6 bases and J 7 bases, with 21 bases left between them. The CDR3 loop spans 15 amino acids. Per germline, CDR1 MDHEN and CDR2 SYDVKM. CDR3 in DNA: TGTGCCAGCAGGCTAACGGAGGGTTGGGGGGTTGAAGCTTTCTTT. The encoded protein is CASRLTEGWGVEAFF.

The chain recombines TRBV12-1 with TRBJ2-1; the table gives TRBD2 as D, unverified against the DNA. TRBV12-1 is termed a pseudogene. This CDR3 spans 17 amino acids. The CDR3 DNA is TGTGCCAGCAGCTTTACTAGCGGGAGATGGGAATTGAATGAGCAGTTCTTC. Amino acid sequence: CASSFTSGRWELNEQFF.

The chain uses TRBV30 and TRBJ2-2; D unclear. Germline V gene data show CDR1 as GTSNPN and CDR2 as SVGIG (reference sequence). Trimming left V 0 bases short and J 7 bases short, with 9 bases between. The CDR3 is 13 residues long. CDR3 DNA sequence: TGTGCCTGGAGTGTCAAAGCTATCGGGGAGCTGTTTTTT. Its protein is CAWSVKAIGELFF.

V is TRBV29-1 and J is TRBJ2-7, with D hard to call. Per germline, CDR1 SQVTM and CDR2 ANQGSEA. Trimming removed 4 bases from V and 0 bases from J, with 4 bases in between. The CDR3 has 11 amino acids. CDR3 region: CSVGTSYEQYF. The CDR3 DNA follows: TGCAGCGTTGGGACCTCCTACGAGCAGTACTTC.

The rearrangement joins TRBV27 to TRBJ1-5; D gene ambiguous. CDR1 MNHEY and CDR2 SMNVEV come from the germline V gene (reference sequence). The germline V and J ends were trimmed by 3 bases and 0 bases, with 9 bases remaining between them. The CDR3 is 15 amino acids. For the CDR3, the DNA is TGTGCCAGCAGTTTGGCACCCTATAGCAATCAGCCCCAGCATTTT. Translated, it gives CASSLAPYSNQPQHF.

The chain is built from TRBV2 and TRBJ2-1, with D hard to call. CDR1 is SNHLY, CDR2 FYNNEI, per germline. CDR3 length equals 15 residues. The V end lost 7 bases, the J end lost 0 bases, and 13 bases lay between the germline ends. CDR3 amino acids: CASNPGPSSYNEQFF. The CDR3 coding sequence is TGTGCCAGCAATCCCGGACCTTCCTCCTACAATGAGCAGTTCTTC. Drawing the rest from reference TRBV2 and TRBJ2-1, the complete variable domain is EPEVTQTPSHQVTQMGQEVILRCVPISNHLYFYWYRQILGQKVEFLVSFYNNEISEKSEIFDDQFSVERPDGSNFTLKIRSTKLEDSAMYFCASNPGPSSYNEQFFGPGTRLTVL.

The chain combines TRBV5-4 with TRBJ2-6; D remains unclear. The germline gives CDR1 SGHNT, CDR2 YYREEE (reference sequence). Trimming shortened V by 0 bases and J by 4 bases, and 17 bases separated the two germline ends. CDR3 size: 18 residues. CDR3 DNA sequence: TGTGCCAGCAGCTTGGCCCAGGCGGTCTCTGAGGGGGCCAACGTCCTGACTTTC. Translated: CASSLAQAVSEGANVLTF.

The rearrangement uses TRBV4-1 and TRBJ1-6; D perhaps matches TRBD1 (6 bases). There are 17 residues in the CDR3. The V and J ends lost 4 bases and 0 bases respectively, with 13 bases between them. Germline CDR1 and CDR2: MGHRA and YSYEKL. CDR3 sequence reads: CASSPETGSSYNSPLHF. CDR3 nucleotides: TGCGCCAGCAGCCCTGAGACAGGAAGCTCCTATAATTCACCCCTCCACTTT.

This rearrangement joins TRBV27 to TRBJ1-2; D is unresolved. The ends were cut back, 5 bases at V and 1 base at J, with 5 bases in the middle. Germline V gene sequence: CDR1 MNHEY, CDR2 SMNVEV (reference sequence). This CDR3 is built from 12 residues. CDR3 nucleotides: TGTGCCAGCAGTGAGGATAACTATGGCTACACCTTC. It is translated as CASSEDNYGYTF.

The rearrangement joins TRBV11-2 to TRBJ2-7; D is ambiguous. V lost 2 bases, J lost 6 bases, and 8 bases lay in between. Germline-derived CDR1 and CDR2 are SGHAT and FQNNGV. This CDR3 has 12 residues. Here the CDR3 DNA reads TGTGCCAGCAGCTTAATCCCCCCCGAGCAGTACTTC. Translated, it gives CASSLIPPEQYF.

This clone was observed a single time. The rearrangement links TRBV7-9 to TRBJ2-5; TRBD2 aligns across 8 bases. CDR1 is SEHNR, CDR2 FQNEAQ, per germline (reference sequence). V shed 4 bases, J shed 2 bases, and the junction held 3 bases outside the gene matches. The CDR3 covers 14 residues. For the CDR3, the DNA is TGTGCCAGCAGCTATTCTAGCGGGCAAGAGACCCAGTACTTC. Protein sequence: CASSYSSGQETQYF.

To note about this clone: The sample has other DNA sequences that encode this CDR3 too. The V call is TRBV5-4, the J call TRBJ2-7, with 10 bases fitting TRBD2. V shed 0 bases, J shed 6 bases, and the junction held 0 bases outside the gene matches. The CDR3 has 13 amino acids. CDR1 is SGHNT and CDR2 is YYREEE in the germline V gene (reference sequence). The CDR3 DNA reads TGTGCCAGCAGCTTGGGACTAGCGGGCGAGCAGTACTTC. Its translation: CASSLGLAGEQYF.